These 10 T cell receptor beta chains were all obtained from the same sample, sequenced in a study of tumor-infiltrating lymphocytes in primary liver carcinoma (dated 2017 in TCRdb). Total RNA and DNA were co-extracted without cell sorting from around 20-30 mg of bulk tissue using the AllPrep DNA/RNA mini kit. Sequencing instrument: Illumina HiSeq 2500. Starting from approximately 500 ng total RNA, TCRbeta-specific cDNA was produced by reverse transcription with a constant-region primer and ProtoScript II reverse transcriptase. The TCRbeta libraries were prepared through three rounds of nested multiplex PCR following a slightly modified ARM-PCR procedure. Each of the first two PCR rounds ran for approximately 9 cycles using multiplex TRBV1-TRBV30 forward primers together with a Cbeta reverse primer. Using fastp at Q25 and MiXCR, TCRdb reprocessed the public reads and kept productive beta chains. Under each unique CDR3 protein, matching rows form one entry showing the most common genes and DNA. The sample table records over 95,000 distinct CDR3 sequences; 55% to 70% of these occur just once. 7.5% to 10% of the sample goes to the ten largest clones.

Source material: liver tumor tissue from sampling region 5. The intended sense of this specimen's cell subset or site label: tumor region T5, tumor centre. All receptors derive from a woman aged 55-69 years with primary liver carcinoma and hepatitis B virus infection.

On this clonotype: This CDR3 fails to terminate in the conserved phenylalanine or tryptophan, so it likely reflects a read error. This chain joins TRBV9 and TRBJ2-7; tentatively, D is TRBD2 (7 bases). Germline lookup yields CDR1 SGDLS and CDR2 YYNGEE. There are 15 residues in the CDR3. Trimming took 0 bases from V and 2 from J, leaving 12 bases between them. The CDR3 region has the DNA TGTGCCAGCAGCGTAGGAGGAGGGGGGGCCTACGAGCAGTACCTC. Protein: CASSVGGGGAYEQYL.

This clonotype was observed a handful of times. The J gene is TRBJ2-3, the V gene TRBV7-9, with 9 positions matching TRBD1. Germline V gene data show CDR1 as SEHNR and CDR2 as FQNEAQ (reference sequence). J was trimmed by 6 bases and V by 2 bases; bases with no gene match: 9. This CDR3 region has 16 residues. The DNA for the CDR3 is TGTGCCAGCAGCTTACCCGGACAGGGGACAGACGATACGCAGTATTTT. Translation gives CASSLPGQGTDDTQYF.

The chain is built from TRBV28 and TRBJ2-2, with D possibly being TRBD2 (5 bases). CDR1 is MDHEN and CDR2 is SYDVKM in the germline V gene. The CDR3 runs 13 residues. V was trimmed by 8 bases and J by 6 bases, leaving 13 bases between them. CDR3: CASALTGSGELFF. The DNA for the CDR3 is TGTGCCAGCGCCCTAACGGGGTCCGGGGAGCTGTTTTTT.

About this clonotype: This could be a read error, since a much larger clone is one nucleotide away. This chain links TRBV5-5 with TRBJ2-1; no firm D call. The CDR3 sequence is 16 residues long. V was trimmed by 3 bases and J by 3 bases, leaving 16 bases between them. Germline lookup yields CDR1 SGHKS and CDR2 YYEKEE (reference sequence). In DNA form, the CDR3 reads TGTGCCAGCAGCTCGGATACCCAACACAACTACAATGAGCAGTTCTTC. This sequence encodes CASSSDTQHNYNEQFF.

This clonotype was counted a single time. It may be a read error: a sequence one base away is much more abundant. This chain links TRBV14 with TRBJ1-1; no reliable D call. The CDR3 has 13 amino acids. From germline, CDR1 is SGHDN and CDR2 FVKESK. The CDR3 sequence: CDSSQVGVALAFF. CDR3 sequence (DNA): TGTGACAGCAGCCAAGTGGGAGTAGCGTTAGCTTTCTTT.

The chain couples TRBV29-1 to TRBJ1-2; D is uncertain. The germline V and J ends were trimmed by 1 base and 5 bases, with 17 bases remaining between them. Germline CDR1 and CDR2: SQVTM and ANQGSEA. CDR3 length: 15 amino acids. CDR3 amino acids: CSVEVPRRDRYGYTF. CDR3 nucleotide sequence: TGCAGCGTTGAAGTACCCCGGAGGGATCGGTATGGCTACACCTTC.

The rearrangement joins TRBV11-2 to TRBJ2-1; TRBD2 agrees at 8 bases. With 2 bases clipped from V and 3 bases from J, the junction kept 9 bases outside the gene matches. Germline values: CDR1 SGHAT, CDR2 FQNNGV. The CDR3 has 17 residues. The CDR3 DNA follows: TGTGCCAGCAGCTTAAATGTACTAGCGGCTAACTACAATGAGCAGTTCTTC. Its translation is CASSLNVLAANYNEQFF.

The chain couples TRBV4-1 to TRBJ2-5, with 7 nucleotides matching TRBD2. V lost 1 base, J lost 5 bases, and 10 bases stayed unmatched. CDR3 size: 16 residues. Germline V lookup: CDR1 MGHRA, CDR2 YSYEKL. The CDR3 DNA is TGCGCCAGCAGCCAAGCTCTAAGGGGAGGGCGCGAGACCCAGTACTTC. It is translated as CASSQALRGGRETQYF.

On this clonotype: At one end the junction does not follow the germline gene, possibly because of a read error. The rearrangement links TRBV7-9 to TRBJ2-3; D is unresolved. The CDR3 runs to 14 residues. Germline CDR1 is SEHNR and CDR2 is FQNEAQ (reference sequence). The CDR3 bases are TGTGCCAACAGCTTACCTGGGATGGCAGACACGCAGTATTTT. Translating gives CANSLPGMADTQYF.

This clonotype was counted a few times. The rearrangement uses TRBV18 and TRBJ2-7, with TRBD1 matching 8 bases. This CDR3 is built from 14 residues. The germline gives CDR1 KGHSH, CDR2 LQKENI. The ends lost 2 bases at V and 3 bases at J; junction bases unmatched: 3. The CDR3 protein is CASSPVTGVYEQYF. The CDR3 nucleotides read TGTGCCAGCTCACCAGTGACAGGGGTCTACGAGCAGTACTTC.